The 13 T cell receptor beta chains reported below all come from one sample, sequenced in a study of identical twins. In TCRdb, the 5' RACE reads were re-called with MiXCR into one record per CDR3 protein. The sample includes 250,000 or so distinct CDR3 sequences, roughly 12% of them seen just once. These data also formed part of another study, on yellow fever vaccine responses in identical twins.

The sequencing sample was made of memory (CD45RO+) T cells sorted from blood. The receptor set was obtained from a woman aged 18-29 years in good health.

The chain links TRBV3-1 to TRBJ2-3; perhaps TRBD2 as D (6 bases). The CDR3 is 14 amino acids. V was clipped by 4 bases and J by 5 bases, with 13 bases between them. Germline V lookup: CDR1 LGHDT, CDR2 YNNKEL (reference sequence). This CDR3 is CASSPRGGGDTQYF. CDR3 sequence (DNA): TGTGCCAGCAGCCCGAGGGGAGGTGGAGATACGCAGTATTTT.

The chain uses TRBV12-3 or TRBV12-4 and TRBJ1-2; possibly TRBD1 for D (6 bases). The CDR3 has 14 residues. The V end lost 3 bases, the J end lost 4 bases, and 12 bases lay between the germline ends. The CDR3 is CASSFEGDGYGYTF. In DNA, the CDR3 is TGTGCCAGCAGTTTCGAGGGGGATGGCTATGGCTACACCTTC.

This clonotype occurred once. V gene TRBV20-1 combines with J gene TRBJ2-1; D remains unclear. The CDR3 contains 10 residues. Looked up from germline, CDR1 is DFQATT and CDR2 is SNEGSKA (reference sequence). Trimming removed 1 base at V and 13 bases at J, with 8 bases between. The CDR3 DNA reads as TGCAGTGCTAGAGGTCTGAAACAGTTCTTC. This encodes CSARGLKQFF.

In this sample, this clonotype turned up many times. The chain combines TRBV6-6 with TRBJ1-2; the D is unclear. The CDR3 has 12 residues. The V and J ends lost 3 bases and 6 bases respectively, with 8 bases between them. Germline V gene lookup returns CDR1 MNHNY and CDR2 SVGAGI (reference sequence). The CDR3 nucleotides read TGTGCCAGCAGTTATAACGGTGATGGCTACACCTTC. Its translation: CASSYNGDGYTF.

In this sample, this clonotype turned up a few times. The chain employs TRBV15 and TRBJ2-3, with a possible D match to TRBD1 (5 bases). Trimming removed 6 bases at V and 1 base at J, with 14 bases between. Germline V gives CDR1 LNHNV, CDR2 YYDKDF (reference sequence). The CDR3 spans 15 residues. CDR3 bases: TGTGCCACCAGTTCTGGGGCGAGTGGCACAGATACGCAGTATTTT. As protein: CATSSGASGTDTQYF.

This clonotype has just a few counts. This rearrangement joins TRBV15 to TRBJ1-2; D may be TRBD1 (5 bases). Germline V gives CDR1 LNHNV, CDR2 YYDKDF (reference sequence). The CDR3 totals 14 residues. Trimming took 0 bases from V and 8 from J, leaving 13 bases between them. CDR3 amino acids: CATSRDKGPAGYTF. The CDR3 DNA reads TGTGCCACCAGCAGAGATAAGGGGCCCGCGGGCTACACCTTC.

V and J are TRBV3-1 and TRBJ2-7; D is unclear. Looked up from germline, CDR1 is LGHDT and CDR2 is YNNKEL (reference sequence). Trimming removed 6 bases from V and 1 base from J, with 10 bases in between. The CDR3 is 13 residues long. The CDR3: CASRSSKSYEQYF. The DNA of the CDR3 is TGTGCCAGCAGGTCTTCTAAGTCCTACGAGCAGTACTTC.

This clonotype was counted between two and nine times. The CDR3 protein is CASSLALPGGFGEGSYEQYF. The CDR3 DNA sequence: TGTGCCAGCAGTTTAGCGCTTCCAGGGGGCTTCGGGGAAGGCTCCTACGAGCAGTACTTC. The chain employs TRBV12-3 or TRBV12-4 and TRBJ2-7; 8 nucleotides align to TRBD1. This CDR3 contains 20 residues. V lost 0 bases and J lost 0; bases outside the gene matches: 16.

The chain has TRBV7-9 and TRBJ2-3, with D unresolved. The CDR3 is 16 amino acids. CDR1 is SEHNR and CDR2 is FQNEAQ in the germline V gene (reference sequence). Trimming left V 1 base short and J 0 bases short, with 11 bases between. CDR3 coding DNA: TGTGCCAGCAGCTTAGAGGTAGCTCGAAGCACAGATACGCAGTATTTT. Its protein product is CASSLEVARSTDTQYF.

The rearrangement uses TRBV15 and TRBJ2-1, with TRBD2 identical over 8 bases. The germline V gene has CDR1 LNHNV and CDR2 YYDKDF (reference sequence). The V gene end was trimmed by 1 base and the J gene end by 5 bases; junction bases not matched to a gene: 4. The CDR3 loop spans 15 amino acids. CDR3: CATSRGTSSHNEQFF. CDR3 DNA: TGTGCCACCAGCAGAGGGACTAGCTCACACAATGAGCAGTTCTTC.

J is TRBJ2-7 and V is TRBV4-3; TRBD1 aligns across 11 bases. The junction had 5 bases not matched to a gene; V was cut back by 4 bases and J by 0 bases. The CDR3 spans 16 residues. The germline V gene has CDR1 LGHNA and CDR2 YSLEER. CDR3 residues: CASSPRTGGPSYEQYF. Written as DNA, the CDR3 is TGCGCCAGCAGCCCACGGACAGGGGGCCCCTCCTACGAGCAGTACTTC.

This clonotype was seen a few times. V and J are TRBV10-3 and TRBJ2-5; D unclear. V was cut by 0 bases and J by 7 bases, with 12 bases left in between. Per germline, CDR1 ENHRY and CDR2 SYGVKD. This CDR3 is 14 amino acids long. CDR3 nucleotide sequence: TGTGCCATCAGTGAGTCAGGCTCATCGGGGACCCAGTACTTC. It specifies CAISESGSSGTQYF.

This clonotype has ten or more counts. This chain joins TRBV3-1 and TRBJ2-3, with 8 bases lining up with TRBD2. This CDR3 is built from 15 residues. Germline CDR1 is LGHDT and CDR2 is YNNKEL (reference sequence). With V trimmed by 3 bases and J by 3 bases, 5 bases remained unmatched. The CDR3 DNA is TGTGCCAGCAGCCATAGCGGGATCTTAACAGATACGCAGTATTTT. Encoded protein: CASSHSGILTDTQYF.